The following is a TCR beta chain sequence with its context. The antigen is undetermined. V shed 5 bases and J 1 base; nucleotides not matched to a gene: 5. There are 15 residues in the CDR3. The germline gives CDR1 MNHEY, CDR2 SVGAGI. This record belongs to a study of somatic mutations in cytotoxic T cells in rheumatoid arthritis. Study outcomes and limitations: The modest underrepresentation of TRBV07 observed in rheumatoid arthritis patients was not subjected to multiple-comparison adjustment.

Profiled with immunoSEQ multiplex PCR; TCRdb holds only in-frame clones, not every one. The sample holds about 17,000 clones, about 74% seen once. The chain employs TRBV6-5 and TRBJ1-5; TRBD1 matches 7 bases. The sample consisted of CD8+ T cells sorted from blood. This TCR was recovered from an adult with rheumatoid arthritis. Written as DNA, the CDR3 is TGTGCCAGCAGTACAGGGGTAGGGAGCAATCAGCCCCAGCATTTT. Encoded protein: CASSTGVGSNQPQHF.